The 27 T cell receptor beta chains below were found in one sample sequenced in a study of cytomegalovirus exposure and HLA in healthy donors. PCR used 60 Vbeta primers and 13 Jbeta primers. Here immunoSEQ multiplex PCR was the method, and the copy in TCRdb shows in-frame clones only, minus some. The sample comprises approximately 110,000 clones, 50% to 70% of which are singletons, and 3% to 4% rests with the top ten. Sequencing was done on a sample of PBMCs. The receptors stem from a man younger than 45 in good health and CMV-seropositive.

This chain links TRBV18 with TRBJ2-7; D perhaps matches TRBD1 (7 bases). V shed 6 bases and J shed 3 bases, with 12 bases lying between them. Looked up from germline, CDR1 is KGHSH and CDR2 is LQKENI. The CDR3 spans 13 residues. CDR3 in DNA: TGTGCCAGCTCCGATCAGGGGGGCTACGAGCAGTACTTC. This sequence encodes CASSDQGGYEQYF.

The chain has TRBV6-5 and TRBJ1-3, with 8 nucleotides matching TRBD1. Per germline, CDR1 MNHEY and CDR2 SVGAGI. This CDR3 has 14 amino acids. The V and J ends lost 7 bases and 2 bases, in that order; junction bases with no gene match: 4. CDR3 sequence (DNA): TGTGCCAGCATCTCACAGGGGGCTGGAAACACCATATATTTT. Its translation: CASISQGAGNTIYF.

In its sample, this clone was seen a few times. The gene calls are TRBV30 and TRBJ1-2; weak D call: TRBD1 (5 bases). This CDR3 spans 13 amino acids. Germline V lookup: CDR1 GTSNPN, CDR2 SVGIG (reference sequence). Trimming shortened V by 2 bases and J by 6 bases, and 13 bases separated the two germline ends. The CDR3 bases are TGTGCCTGGAGTATGGACGTGGGGCATGGCTACACCTTC. Amino acids: CAWSMDVGHGYTF. The entire variable domain, with the rest obtained from reference TRBV30 and TRBJ1-2, is as follows: SQTIHQWPATLVQPVGSPLSLECTVEGTSNPNLYWYRQAAGRGLQLLFYSVGIGQISSEVPQNLSASRPQDRQFILSSKKLLLSDSGFYLCAWSMDVGHGYTFGSGTRLTVV.

This chain uses TRBV5-6 with TRBJ1-1; the match to TRBD1 covers 7 bases. Germline CDR1 reads SGHDT; CDR2 reads YYEEEE. V shed 1 base and J 10 bases; nucleotides not matched to a gene: 13. The CDR3 runs 15 residues. The CDR3 nucleotides are TGTGCCAGCAGCTTGACCGACAGGGACGGATTTGCAGCTTTCTTT. Protein sequence: CASSLTDRDGFAAFF.

This chain's CDR3 is CASSPQGQGYEQYF. In nucleotides, the CDR3 is TGTGCCAGCTCACCACAAGGACAGGGTTACGAGCAGTACTTC. The chain uses TRBV18 and TRBJ2-7, with 8 positions matching TRBD1. Trimming took 1 base from V and 4 from J; bases not matched to a gene: 3. The V gene's germline CDR1 is KGHSH and CDR2 LQKENI. The CDR3 loop spans 14 amino acids.

The chain has TRBV11-2 and TRBJ2-2, with a tentative D call TRBD1 (6 bases). Trimming cost V 5 bases and J 5 bases, with 15 bases left between them. This CDR3 comprises 15 residues. In germline, CDR1 is SGHAT, CDR2 FQNNGV. The CDR3 nucleotides read TGTGCCAGCAGCCGAGGACAGATCAGAACCGGGGAGCTGTTTTTT. It codes for CASSRGQIRTGELFF.

V and J are TRBV5-1 and TRBJ1-2, with TRBD1 identical over 8 bases. The germline gives CDR1 SGHRS, CDR2 YFSETQ. V was clipped by 4 bases and J by 7 bases; unmatched bases: 9. CDR3 size: 14 residues. The CDR3: CASSPDREDAGYTF. The CDR3 DNA sequence: TGCGCCAGCAGCCCGGACAGGGAGGACGCTGGCTACACCTTC.

J is TRBJ2-1 and V is TRBV5-1, with 8 bases matching TRBD2. Germline CDR1 reads SGHRS; CDR2 reads YFSETQ. V trimming: 6 bases; J trimming: 9 bases; junction bases outside the gene matches: 14. This CDR3 region has 15 residues. The CDR3 spells CASTAAPSGGGEQFF. The CDR3, as DNA: TGCGCCAGCACCGCGGCACCAAGCGGGGGTGGTGAGCAGTTCTTC. The full variable domain, its missing parts supplied by reference TRBV5-1 and TRBJ2-1, is KAGVTQTPRYLIKTRGQQVTLSCSPISGHRSVSWYQQTPGQGLQFLFEYFSETQRNKGNFPGRFSGRQFSNSRSEMNVSTLELGDSALYLCASTAAPSGGGEQFFGPGTRLTVL.

CDR3 sequence reads: CASSIQGQGNSPLHF. The CDR3 DNA sequence: TGCGCCAGCAGTATCCAGGGACAGGGGAATTCACCCCTCCACTTT. V is TRBV5-1 and J is TRBJ1-6; 10 bases are shared with TRBD1. The CDR3 is made up of 15 amino acids. Per germline, CDR1 SGHRS and CDR2 YFSETQ. With 5 bases clipped from V and 7 bases from J, the junction kept 6 bases outside the gene matches.

The rearrangement uses TRBV9 and TRBJ1-6; TRBD1 aligns across 8 bases. CDR3 length: 15 residues. CDR1 SGDLS and CDR2 YYNGEE come from the germline V gene. The junction had 9 bases not matched to a gene; V was cut back by 4 bases and J by 9 bases. Here the CDR3 reads CASSPGQGLSSPLHF. The CDR3 region has the DNA TGTGCCAGCAGCCCCGGACAGGGTCTAAGTTCACCCCTCCACTTT.

This clone appeared once. This sequence joins TRBV9 and TRBJ2-4; D is unresolved. Trimming pared 4 bases from V and 0 bases from J, leaving 20 bases between. The germline V gene encodes CDR1 SGDLS and CDR2 YYNGEE. The CDR3 is 18 residues long. Here the CDR3 reads CASSTLTEWQKAKNIQYF. The CDR3 DNA reads TGTGCCAGCAGCACCCTCACGGAGTGGCAGAAAGCCAAAAACATTCAGTACTTC.

V is TRBV7-2 and J is TRBJ2-2; 14 bases align to TRBD2. With 11 bases clipped from V and 0 bases from J, the junction kept 14 bases outside the gene matches. Germline V gene data show CDR1 as SGHTA and CDR2 as FQGNSA. The CDR3 runs to 19 residues. CDR3 protein: CALPRETSGGGTNTGELFF. Here the CDR3 DNA reads TGTGCCCTCCCCAGGGAGACTAGCGGGGGGGGAACGAACACCGGGGAGCTGTTTTTT.

This sequence joins TRBV4-1 and TRBJ2-7; perhaps TRBD2 as D (5 bases). CDR1 MGHRA and CDR2 YSYEKL come from the germline V gene. The V end lost 4 bases, the J end lost 4 bases, and 14 bases lay between the germline ends. The CDR3 contains 14 residues. CDR3 residues: CASSPPGLFYEQYF. Here the CDR3 DNA reads TGCGCCAGCAGCCCACCGGGATTATTTTACGAGCAGTACTTC.

V gene TRBV11-3 combines with J gene TRBJ2-3, with a weak D call TRBD1 (6 bases). V lost 8 bases and J 1 base, leaving 19 bases between the germline ends. CDR1 SGHNT and CDR2 YENEEA come from the germline V gene. The CDR3 extends over 16 amino acids. CDR3 loop: CASGEGVSWGTDTQYF. The CDR3 DNA is TGTGCCAGCGGTGAGGGGGTTAGTTGGGGCACAGATACGCAGTATTTT.

V and J are TRBV19 and TRBJ2-4; 7 positions agree with TRBD1. The length of the CDR3 is 16 residues. Germline CDR1 and CDR2: LNHDA and SQIVND (reference sequence). V shed 4 bases and J 0 bases; nucleotides not matched to a gene: 6. The CDR3 reads CASSKTGYLAKNIQYF. The DNA of the CDR3 is TGTGCCAGTAGTAAGACAGGGTATTTAGCCAAAAACATTCAGTACTTC.

The chain links TRBV27 to TRBJ1-1, with 7 bases lining up with TRBD1. V lost 5 bases, J lost 1 base, and 7 bases stayed unmatched. CDR1 and CDR2 from the germline V gene are MNHEY and SMNVEV (reference sequence). CDR3 length: 15 residues. CDR3 sequence reads: CASSPDRASNTEAFF. In DNA form, the CDR3 reads TGTGCCAGCAGTCCTGACAGGGCATCGAACACTGAAGCTTTCTTT.

This rearrangement joins TRBV6-5 to TRBJ1-5; perhaps TRBD1 as D (5 bases). CDR1 MNHEY and CDR2 SVGAGI come from the germline V gene. This CDR3 contains 14 residues. Trimming removed 6 bases from V and 4 bases from J, with 13 bases in between. For the CDR3, the DNA is TGTGCCAGCAGAGCAGGGTCCTATAATCAGCCCCAGCATTTT. It specifies CASRAGSYNQPQHF.

The chain uses TRBV2 and TRBJ2-5, with 11 positions matching TRBD2. The CDR3 runs to 17 residues. Losses at the gene ends were 6 bases for V and 2 bases for J; bases not matched to a gene: 11. CDR1 is SNHLY and CDR2 is FYNNEI in the germline V gene. The CDR3 is CASRGLRLAGGQETQYF. In nucleotides, the CDR3 is TGTGCCAGCAGAGGCCTTCGATTAGCGGGGGGGCAAGAGACCCAGTACTTC. The entire variable domain, with the rest obtained from reference TRBV2 and TRBJ2-5, is as follows: EPEVTQTPSHQVTQMGQEVILRCVPISNHLYFYWYRQILGQKVEFLVSFYNNEISEKSEIFDDQFSVERPDGSNFTLKIRSTKLEDSAMYFCASRGLRLAGGQETQYFGPGTRLLVL.

The V gene is TRBV6-6, the J gene TRBJ2-1; possibly TRBD2 for D (5 bases). The CDR3 is 12 amino acids. The V end was cut by 2 bases, the J end by 8 bases, with 7 bases between. The germline V gene has CDR1 MNHNY and CDR2 SVGAGI (reference sequence). The CDR3 bases are TGTGCCAGCAGTTACCTCGGGGATGAGCAGTTCTTC. It translates to CASSYLGDEQFF.

This chain connects TRBV28 to TRBJ2-3; possibly TRBD1 for D (5 bases). Trimming cost V 5 bases and J 1 base, with 10 bases left between them. This CDR3 region has 14 residues. Per germline, CDR1 MDHEN and CDR2 SYDVKM. CDR3 in DNA: TGTGCCAGCAGTACTTTGGGGCGCACAGATACGCAGTATTTT. This codes for CASSTLGRTDTQYF.

V and J are TRBV4-2 and TRBJ2-1, with 9 bases fitting TRBD2. This CDR3 has 19 amino acids. Germline CDR1 and CDR2: LGHNA and YNFKEQ. V was clipped by 0 bases and J by 1 base; unmatched bases: 10. The CDR3 protein is CASSQELAGGPRSYNEQFF. CDR3 sequence (DNA): TGTGCCAGCAGCCAAGAACTGGCGGGGGGGCCACGGTCCTACAATGAGCAGTTCTTC.

The sample holds a few counts of this clone. The chain carries TRBV6-6 and TRBJ1-2, with TRBD1 as a possible D gene (6 bases). V dropped 6 bases and J dropped 0 bases, with 11 bases sitting between them. Germline V lookup: CDR1 MNHNY, CDR2 SVGAGI (reference sequence). CDR3 length: 14 amino acids. The CDR3 DNA follows: TGTGCCAGCAGCCAGGACAGAACTAACTATGGCTACACCTTC. Translated, it gives CASSQDRTNYGYTF.

The rearrangement links TRBV19 to TRBJ2-3, with TRBD2 matching over 9 bases. Unmatched junction bases numbered 3, after V lost 6 bases and J lost 2 bases. In germline, CDR1 is LNHDA, CDR2 SQIVND (reference sequence). The CDR3 has 14 amino acids. DNA of the CDR3: TGTGCCAGTAGCTCTAGCGGGGCCACAGATACGCAGTATTTT. Translating gives CASSSSGATDTQYF.

The chain is built from TRBV2 and TRBJ2-7, with 8 bases matching TRBD2. Germline CDR1 reads SNHLY; CDR2 reads FYNNEI. The J segment lost 4 bases and the V segment lost 7 bases, leaving 12 bases of the junction unmatched. The CDR3 runs to 15 residues. The CDR3 region is CASILTGGALYEQYF. DNA of the CDR3: TGTGCCAGCATCCTCACCGGGGGGGCTCTTTACGAGCAGTACTTC.

V gene TRBV19 combines with J gene TRBJ2-3; D is uncertain. Trimming removed 1 base from V and 1 base from J, with 3 bases in between. The V gene's germline CDR1 is LNHDA and CDR2 SQIVND (reference sequence). CDR3 length: 13 residues. The CDR3 DNA follows: TGTGCCAGTAGTATAGCGGGCACAGATACGCAGTATTTT. As protein: CASSIAGTDTQYF.

The CDR3 here is CASAGGPSNTGELFF. As DNA, the CDR3 is TGTGCCAGCGCGGGGGGACCGTCGAACACCGGGGAGCTGTTTTTT. This rearrangement joins TRBV6-1 to TRBJ2-2; 8 nucleotides match TRBD2. Germline values: CDR1 MNHNS, CDR2 SASEGT. This CDR3 is built from 15 residues. With V trimmed by 8 bases and J by 0 bases, 5 bases remained unmatched.

The chain carries TRBV6-1 and TRBJ2-7, with TRBD1 matching over 8 bases. The ends lost 7 bases at V and 5 bases at J; junction bases unmatched: 10. Germline assignment: CDR1 MNHNS and CDR2 SASEGT. The length of the CDR3 is 14 residues. The CDR3 DNA follows: TGTGCCAGCAACCCGGACAGGGTGAACGACGAGCAGTACTTC. Protein product: CASNPDRVNDEQYF.